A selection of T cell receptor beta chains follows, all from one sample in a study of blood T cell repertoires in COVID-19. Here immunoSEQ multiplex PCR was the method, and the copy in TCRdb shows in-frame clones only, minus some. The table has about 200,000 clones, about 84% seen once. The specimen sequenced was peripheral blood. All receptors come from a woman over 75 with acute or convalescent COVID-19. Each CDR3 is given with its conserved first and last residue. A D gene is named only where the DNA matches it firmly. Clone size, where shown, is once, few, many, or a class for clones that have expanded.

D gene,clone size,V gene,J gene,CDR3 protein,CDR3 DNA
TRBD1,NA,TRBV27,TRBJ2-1,CASSPRGTGGFVEQFF,TGTGCCAGCAGTCCTAGGGGGACAGGGGGTTTCGTTGAGCAGTTCTTC
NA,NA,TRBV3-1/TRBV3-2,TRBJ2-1,CASSQAYGVYSYNEQFF,TGTGCCAGCAGCCAAGCCTACGGGGTCTACTCCTACAATGAGCAGTTCTTC
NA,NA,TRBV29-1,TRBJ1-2,CSVEDRGFAGYTF,TGCAGCGTTGAAGATCGAGGATTTGCTGGCTACACCTTC
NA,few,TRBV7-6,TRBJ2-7,CASSLGRGPTYEQYF,TGTGCCAGCAGCTTAGGCAGGGGCCCTACCTACGAGCAGTACTTC
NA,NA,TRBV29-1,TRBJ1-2,CSVDSGYTF,TGCAGCGTTGATAGTGGCTACACCTTC
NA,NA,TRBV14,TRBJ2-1,CASSQFLGPGEQFF,TGTGCCAGCAGCCAATTTTTGGGGCCGGGTGAGCAGTTCTTC
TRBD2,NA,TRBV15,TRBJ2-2,CATSRGLAGDDGELFF,TGTGCCACCAGCCGGGGACTAGCGGGAGACGACGGGGAGCTGTTTTTT
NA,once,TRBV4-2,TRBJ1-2,CASSQDQGIGAGYTF,TGTGCCAGCAGCCAAGATCAGGGTATTGGGGCTGGCTACACCTTC
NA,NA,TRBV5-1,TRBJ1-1,CASSLEPRLNTEAFF,TGCGCCAGCAGCTTGGAACCCAGATTAAACACTGAAGCTTTCTTT
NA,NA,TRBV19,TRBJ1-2,CASSTGGGYTF,TGTGCCAGTAGTACCGGAGGTGGCTACACCTTC
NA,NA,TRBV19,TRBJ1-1,CASSPVRVRVGGTEAFF,TGTGCCAGTAGTCCTGTCAGGGTCAGGGTTGGTGGCACTGAAGCTTTCTTT
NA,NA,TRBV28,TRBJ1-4,CASSFRTLNEKLFF,TGTGCCAGCAGTTTCCGGACATTGAATGAAAAACTGTTTTTT
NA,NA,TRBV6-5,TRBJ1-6,CATGGENQSPLHF,TGTGCCACTGGTGGGGAGAATCAATCACCCCTCCACTTT
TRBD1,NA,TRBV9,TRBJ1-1,CASSTPGTARGVAFF,TGTGCCAGCAGCACGCCCGGGACAGCGAGAGGGGTTGCTTTCTTT
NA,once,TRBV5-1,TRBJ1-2,CASSPRVGDGYTF,TGCGCCAGCAGCCCCCGGGTAGGGGATGGCTACACCTTC
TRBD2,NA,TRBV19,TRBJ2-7,CASNIGSSGRRGYEQYF,TGTGCCAGTAACATAGGGTCTAGCGGGAGACGGGGCTACGAGCAGTACTTC
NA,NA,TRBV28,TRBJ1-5,CASSRLGGNSNQPQHF,TGTGCCAGCAGTCGACTCGGGGGTAATAGCAATCAGCCCCAGCATTTT
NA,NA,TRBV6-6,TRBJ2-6,CASSPTGQGQGRANVLTF,TGTGCCAGCAGTCCCACTGGACAAGGCCAGGGTAGGGCCAACGTCCTGACTTTC
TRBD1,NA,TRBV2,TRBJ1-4,CASMGRTGNEKLFF,TGTGCCAGCATGGGGAGGACAGGGAATGAAAAACTGTTTTTT
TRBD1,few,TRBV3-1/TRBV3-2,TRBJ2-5,CASSQPGQGLETQYF,TGTGCCAGCAGCCAACCGGGACAGGGATTAGAGACCCAGTACTTC
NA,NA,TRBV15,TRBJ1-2,CATTKGGQEVWGYTF,TGTGCCACCACCAAGGGGGGGCAGGAGGTTTGGGGCTACACCTTC
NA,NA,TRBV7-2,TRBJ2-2,CASSLVPGGELFF,TGTGCCAGCAGCTTAGTTCCCGGCGGGGAGCTGTTTTTT
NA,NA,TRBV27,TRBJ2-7,CASSPGSELSYEQYF,TGTGCCAGCAGTCCCGGGTCCGAACTTTCCTACGAGCAGTACTTC
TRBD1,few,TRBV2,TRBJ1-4,CASSELTGGREKLFF,TGTGCCAGCAGTGAGCTCACAGGGGGCAGGGAAAAACTGTTTTTT
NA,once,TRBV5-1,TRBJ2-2,CASSLPRTGELFF,TGCGCCAGCAGCTTGCCGAGGACCGGGGAGCTGTTTTTT
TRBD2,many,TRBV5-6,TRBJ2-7,CASSFLAGSYEQYF,TGTGCCAGCAGCTTTCTAGCGGGGTCCTACGAGCAGTACTTC